The entry that follows covers one TCR beta chain sequence. Using immunoSEQ multiplex PCR, the repertoire was profiled, and TCRdb retains in-frame clones only, with some absent. The sample comprises about 200,000 clones, 88% of which are singletons, and 1.5% to 2% rests with the top ten. The sample is drawn from a study of blood T cell repertoires in COVID-19. Germline CDR1 is PRHDT and CDR2 is FYEKMQ (reference sequence). The junction had 8 bases not matched to a gene; V was cut back by 5 bases and J by 3 bases. The CDR3 length is 15 residues. The origin of this receptor is a man between 18 and 29 years old with active or convalescent COVID-19. The sample comprised peripheral blood. The chain has TRBV13 and TRBJ2-5; 8 bases agree with TRBD2. CDR3 in amino acids: CASSLSGARKETQYF. In DNA form, the CDR3 reads TGTGCCAGCAGCCTTAGCGGGGCTAGAAAAGAGACCCAGTACTTC.